This TCR beta chain came from a study of tissue T cells after allogeneic stem cell transplantation (dated by TCRdb to the early 2020s). Study-wide context: Using research autopsies of patients with and without GVHD, plus mouse models of GVHD, the study profiled TCR beta repertoires across many tissues. On the human side, the study was prospective and observational, with no blinding or randomization. General findings and caveats noted by the study authors: The patient cohort was small and varied clinically, and sampling depth was recognized as a limitation. In both patients and mice, T cells from blood and spleen picked up only a limited part of the TCR repertoire that was detected in tissues. Which tissue TCRs were alloreactive or antigen-specific was not determined in the study, and some of the clones might have been host cells that persisted. Only a few T cell clones appeared in more than one patient, yet motif-based clustering showed tissue-specific repertoire signatures that were shared between patients. Within patients, how anatomically similar tissues were was a major factor shaping TCR repertoire composition, regardless of disease or transplant status.

CDR1 LGHDT and CDR2 YNNKQL were looked up in the germline V gene (reference sequence). V has 4 bases trimmed and J has 3 bases trimmed; junction bases matching no gene number 2. The CDR3 has 15 amino acids, counting the end cysteine and phenylalanine. The DNA covers only part of the CDR3, 42 bases in frame from base 1. This specimen's time point label, per the study, means: mouse harvest day 14 after allogeneic transplant. Each mouse graft, delivered by tail vein injection, combined 10^6 splenic CD5+ T cells with 10^7 T-cell-depleted bone marrow cells. To model GVHD in mice, a major MHC-mismatch B6 (H2b) into BALB/c (H2d) model was used, and tissues were profiled at day 7 or 14. On day 7 or 14 post-transplant, mouse tissues and retro-orbital blood were harvested with separate sterile tools for each animal, and livers were flushed beforehand. Before genomic DNA isolation with the DNeasy Blood & Tissue Kit, mouse tissues were minced using razor blades in buffered saline.

The method behind the library was the immunoSEQ multiplex PCR assay. Adaptive Biotechnologies performed TCRbeta CDR3 sequencing at survey depth and reported CDR3 sequences, V/J genes, productive frequency, and template counts. Amplification of TCR beta CDR3 regions started from genomic DNA instead of RNA. The authors' pipeline ran thus. Jensen-Shannon divergence was used to quantify pairwise repertoire overlap between tissues, with a value of 1 indicating complete divergence and a value of 0 indicating identical repertoires. Tissues were clustered by single-linkage agglomerative hierarchical clustering of pairwise JSD values, and the clustering results were displayed as dendrograms. GLIPH2 was run on all patient samples with simulation_depth 1000, kmer_min_depth 3 and cdr3_length_cutoff 8, and groups with more than two unique CDR3s were retained. A standardized tissue-overlap score extrapolated Jaccard GLIPH-group overlap across patients to a standard repertoire size of 1000 clones. Linear mixed-effect models, with tissue included as a fixed effect and individual included as a random effect, were used to assess associations of diversity with clinical or experimental variables. TCRdb limited this immuneACCESS table to in-frame rearrangements with V and J called. A share of clones is missing; checked studies link under half to unresolved V genes, and the rest is unexplained. Clonal size and the V and J genes are those of that table, whereas D and trimming came from the DNA. For this sample there are fewer than 3,500 clones; roughly 50% appear just once. The ten largest make up around 21% of the sample.

A word on this clone: Its antigen is unknown. Because this receptor comes from a mouse, its gene names and germline sequences follow the mouse reference. The read terminates 1 residue before the CDR3 end, so the remaining end is supplied by the germline J gene.

This receptor was identified in a female BALB/c mouse given C57BL/6 T cells with graft-versus-host disease after an allogeneic hematopoietic cell transplant. The V and J genes are TRBV4 and TRBJ2-1, with 11 middle bases fitting TRBD2. Sample: gut tissue. Partial CDR3 DNA: TGTGCCAGCAGCTCCGACTGGGGGGGCTATGCTGAGCAGTTC. This encodes CASSSDWGGYAEQF. The CDR3 in full is CASSSDWGGYAEQFF.